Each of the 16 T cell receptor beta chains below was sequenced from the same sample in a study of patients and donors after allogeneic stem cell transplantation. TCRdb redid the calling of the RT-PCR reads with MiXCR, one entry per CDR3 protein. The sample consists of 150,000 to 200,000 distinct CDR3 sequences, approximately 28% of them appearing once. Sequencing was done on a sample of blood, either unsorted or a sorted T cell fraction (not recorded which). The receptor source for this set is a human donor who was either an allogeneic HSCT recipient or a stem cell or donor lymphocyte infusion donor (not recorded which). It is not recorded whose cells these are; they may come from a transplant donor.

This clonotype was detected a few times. CDR3 sequence reads: CSVESGRRLDEQYF. The CDR3 DNA sequence: TGCAGCGTTGAATCGGGGCGGAGACTTGACGAGCAGTACTTC. The chain recombines TRBV29-1 with TRBJ2-7, with D tentatively TRBD1 or TRBD2 (5 bases each). CDR1 SQVTM and CDR2 ANQGSEA come from the germline V gene. Deletions cut 2 bases from V and 5 bases from J, with 16 bases between. The CDR3 is 14 amino acids.

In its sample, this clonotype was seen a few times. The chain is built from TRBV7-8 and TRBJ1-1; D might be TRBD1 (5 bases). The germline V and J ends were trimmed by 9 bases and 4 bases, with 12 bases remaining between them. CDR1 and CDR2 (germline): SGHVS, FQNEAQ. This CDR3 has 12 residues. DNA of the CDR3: TGTGCCAGGGCCCTGGGGGGCACTGAAGCTTTCTTT. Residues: CARALGGTEAFF.

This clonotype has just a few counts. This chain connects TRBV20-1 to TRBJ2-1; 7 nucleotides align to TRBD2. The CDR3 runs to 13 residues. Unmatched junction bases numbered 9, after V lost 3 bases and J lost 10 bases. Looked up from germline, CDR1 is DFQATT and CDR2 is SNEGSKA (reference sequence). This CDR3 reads CSARTSPGLEQFF. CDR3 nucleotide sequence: TGCAGTGCTAGGACTAGCCCGGGGCTGGAGCAGTTCTTC.

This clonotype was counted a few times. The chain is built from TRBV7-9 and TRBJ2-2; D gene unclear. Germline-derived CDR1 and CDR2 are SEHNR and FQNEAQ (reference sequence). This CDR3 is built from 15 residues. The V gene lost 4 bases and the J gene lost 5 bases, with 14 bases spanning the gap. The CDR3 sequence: CASSSIYLRTGELFF. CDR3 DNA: TGTGCCAGCAGCTCCATTTACCTTAGGACCGGGGAGCTGTTTTTT.

The CDR3 here is CAISEGTNYGYTF. CDR3 DNA: TGTGCCATCAGTGAGGGGACCAACTATGGCTACACCTTC. V and J are TRBV10-3 and TRBJ1-2; D might be TRBD1 (5 bases). The CDR3 has 13 residues. Trimming took 2 bases from V and 2 from J, leaving 6 bases between them. Germline lookup yields CDR1 ENHRY and CDR2 SYGVKD.

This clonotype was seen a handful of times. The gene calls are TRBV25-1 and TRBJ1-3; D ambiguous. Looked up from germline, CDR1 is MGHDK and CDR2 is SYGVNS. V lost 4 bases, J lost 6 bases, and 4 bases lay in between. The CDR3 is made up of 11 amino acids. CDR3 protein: CASSASNTIYF. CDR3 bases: TGTGCCAGCAGTGCCTCAAACACCATATATTTT.

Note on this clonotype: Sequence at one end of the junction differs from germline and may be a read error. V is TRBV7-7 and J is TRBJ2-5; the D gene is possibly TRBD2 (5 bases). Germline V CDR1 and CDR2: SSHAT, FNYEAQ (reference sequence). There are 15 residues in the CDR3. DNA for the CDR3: TGTGCTAGCAGCTTAGCCGGAGGTTCGCAAGAGACCCAGTACTTC. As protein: CASSLAGGSQETQYF.

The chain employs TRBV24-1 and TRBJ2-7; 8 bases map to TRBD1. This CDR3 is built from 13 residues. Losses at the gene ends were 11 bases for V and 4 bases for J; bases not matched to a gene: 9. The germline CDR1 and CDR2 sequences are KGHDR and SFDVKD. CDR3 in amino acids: CAIPKGQVYEQYF. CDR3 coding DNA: TGTGCCATCCCTAAGGGACAGGTTTACGAGCAGTACTTC.

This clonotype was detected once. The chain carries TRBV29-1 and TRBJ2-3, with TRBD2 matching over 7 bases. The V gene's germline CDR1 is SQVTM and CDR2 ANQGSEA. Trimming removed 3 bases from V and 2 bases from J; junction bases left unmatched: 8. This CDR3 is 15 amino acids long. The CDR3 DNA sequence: TGCAGCGTTGAGACCCTAGCGGTTTTCACAGATACGCAGTATTTT. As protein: CSVETLAVFTDTQYF.

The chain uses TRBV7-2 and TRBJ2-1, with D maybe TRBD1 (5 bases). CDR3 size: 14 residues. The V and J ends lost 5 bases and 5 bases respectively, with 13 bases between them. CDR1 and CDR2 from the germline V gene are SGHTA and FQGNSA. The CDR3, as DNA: TGTGCCAGCAGCCTCTGGGGCAGTCACAATGAGCAGTTCTTC. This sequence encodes CASSLWGSHNEQFF.

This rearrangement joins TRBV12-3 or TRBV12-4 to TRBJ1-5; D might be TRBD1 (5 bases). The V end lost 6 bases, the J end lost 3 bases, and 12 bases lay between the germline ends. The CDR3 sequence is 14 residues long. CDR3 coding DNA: TGTGCCAGCAGCCCCGGCAGGGTCAATCAGCCCCAGCATTTT. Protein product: CASSPGRVNQPQHF.

The CDR3 sequence is CASSPRPASRYNEQFF. The CDR3 coding sequence is TGTGCCAGCTCACCACGTCCGGCCAGTCGGTACAATGAGCAGTTCTTC. V gene TRBV18 combines with J gene TRBJ2-1; D unclear. CDR1 is KGHSH and CDR2 is LQKENI in the germline V gene. There are 16 residues in the CDR3. V was cut by 1 base and J by 4 bases, with 14 bases left in between. The full variable domain, in which reference TRBV18 and TRBJ2-1 provide the parts outside the CDR3, is NAGVMQNPRHLVRRRGQEARLRCSPMKGHSHVYWYRQLPEEGLKFMVYLQKENIIDESGMPKERFSAEFPKEGPSILRIQQVVRGDSAAYFCASSPRPASRYNEQFFGPGTRLTVL.

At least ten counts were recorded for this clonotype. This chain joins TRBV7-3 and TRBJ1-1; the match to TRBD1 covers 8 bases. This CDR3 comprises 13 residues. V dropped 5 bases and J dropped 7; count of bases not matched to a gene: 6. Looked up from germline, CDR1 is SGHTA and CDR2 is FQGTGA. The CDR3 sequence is CASSPGQGIEAFF. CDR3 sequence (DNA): TGTGCCAGCAGCCCCGGACAGGGAATTGAAGCTTTCTTT. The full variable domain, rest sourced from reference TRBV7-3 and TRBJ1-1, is GAGVSQTPSNKVTEKGKYVELRCDPISGHTALYWYRQSLGQGPEFLIYFQGTGAADDSGLPNDRFFAVRPEGSVSTLKIQRTERGDSAVYLCASSPGQGIEAFFGQGTRLTVV.

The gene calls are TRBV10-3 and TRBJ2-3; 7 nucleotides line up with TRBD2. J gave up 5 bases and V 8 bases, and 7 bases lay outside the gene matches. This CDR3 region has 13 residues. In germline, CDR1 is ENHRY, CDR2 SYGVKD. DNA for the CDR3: TGTGCCATCGGGAGGGACTTCCAAGATACGCAGTATTTT. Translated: CAIGRDFQDTQYF.

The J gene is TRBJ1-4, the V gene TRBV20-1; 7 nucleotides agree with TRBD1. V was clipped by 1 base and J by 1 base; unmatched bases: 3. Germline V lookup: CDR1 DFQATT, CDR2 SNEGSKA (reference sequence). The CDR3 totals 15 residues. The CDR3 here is CSARGGQQTNEKLFF. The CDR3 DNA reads TGCAGTGCTAGAGGGGGACAGCAAACTAATGAAAAACTGTTTTTT.

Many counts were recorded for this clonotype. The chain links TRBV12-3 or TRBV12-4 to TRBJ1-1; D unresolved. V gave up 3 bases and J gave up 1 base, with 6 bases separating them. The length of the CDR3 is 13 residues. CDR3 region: CASSFTQNTEAFF. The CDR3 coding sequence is TGTGCCAGCAGTTTTACTCAGAACACTGAAGCTTTCTTT.